The sequence of this T cell receptor (beta chain) was determined in a study of CD8 T cells in ankylosing spondylitis. Study-wide results and limits: The disease-linked clones had a CD8+ phenotype and low blood frequencies. Significant enrichment of disease-linked clones was reported in matched ankylosing spondylitis synovial fluid.

Germline loops: CDR1 MNHNS, CDR2 SASEGT. The CDR3 runs to 19 residues. Trimming removed 8 bases at V and 2 bases at J, with 25 bases between. Making use of molecular barcodes, quantitative 5'-RACE generated TCR beta libraries. MiXCR was run by TCRdb on the 5' RACE reads, yielding one entry per CDR3 protein. The sample shows about 400,000 distinct CDR3 sequences, 20% to 25% of them seen only once. About this clonotype: Its specificity is unknown.

What was sequenced was blood, either unsorted or a sorted T cell fraction (not recorded which). This sequence joins TRBV6-1 and TRBJ2-6; the D gene is possibly TRBD2 (6 bases). This sequence originates from a male donor with ankylosing spondylitis or in good health (not recorded which). The CDR3 spells CASATPWRDRLPGANVLTF. Written as DNA, the CDR3 is TGTGCCAGCGCAACCCCTTGGAGGGATCGCCTCCCTGGGGCCAACGTCCTGACTTTC.